The next 9 T cell receptor beta chains were all read from a single sample in a study of blood T cell repertoires in COVID-19. Assay used: immunoSEQ multiplex PCR; TCRdb lists only in-frame clones, some missing. There are around 260,000 clones in the sample; about 80% occur only once, and 15% to 19% lies in the top ten. The sample comprised peripheral blood. These receptor sequences come from a person aged 65 to 79 with COVID-19, enrolled during active disease.

This chain uses TRBV19 with TRBJ2-7; TRBD2 agrees at 8 bases. The CDR3 spans 16 residues. The germline V gene has CDR1 LNHDA and CDR2 SQIVND (reference sequence). With 6 bases clipped from V and 4 bases from J, the junction kept 14 bases outside the gene matches. The CDR3, as DNA: TGTGCCAGTAGCCCTGTAAGGAGCGGGAGTAGGTACGAGCAGTACTTC. It encodes CASSPVRSGSRYEQYF.

The rearrangement links TRBV6-1 to TRBJ1-2, with a possible D match to TRBD1 (6 bases). The germline V and J ends were trimmed by 2 bases and 4 bases, with 23 bases remaining between them. Per germline, CDR1 MNHNS and CDR2 SASEGT. The CDR3 length is 18 residues. The CDR3 protein is CASSEPRIVGARGYGYTF. CDR3 coding DNA: TGTGCCAGCAGTGAACCCCGTATAGTGGGGGCTAGGGGCTATGGCTACACCTTC.

This clone was picked up one time. The chain carries TRBV2 and TRBJ1-4; 9 bases fit TRBD1. CDR1 and CDR2 (germline): SNHLY, FYNNEI. The CDR3 is 14 residues long. Trimming cost V 7 bases and J 5 bases; bases outside gene matches: 5. The CDR3 here is CASISDRGNEKLFF. The CDR3 nucleotides read TGTGCCAGCATATCGGACAGGGGAAATGAAAAACTGTTTTTT.

V is TRBV30 and J is TRBJ1-4; 9 bases agree with TRBD1. The CDR3 sequence is 16 residues long. V trimming: 0 bases; J trimming: 8 bases; junction bases outside the gene matches: 10. The germline gives CDR1 GTSNPN, CDR2 SVGIG (reference sequence). The CDR3 DNA reads TGTGCCTGGAGTGTACTAGGACAGGGGAGTGGGGAAAAACTGTTTTTT. The encoded protein is CAWSVLGQGSGEKLFF.

The V call is TRBV7-3, the J call TRBJ2-7; 11 nucleotides match TRBD1. The CDR3 loop spans 16 amino acids. Trimming cost V 3 bases and J 4 bases; bases outside gene matches: 8. Germline V gene sequence: CDR1 SGHTA, CDR2 FQGTGA. The CDR3 loop reads CASSFRDRGLGYEQYF. CDR3 DNA sequence: TGTGCCAGCAGCTTCAGGGACAGGGGGTTAGGATACGAGCAGTACTTC.

The V gene is TRBV6-5, the J gene TRBJ2-5, with a weak D call TRBD1 (6 bases). The V end was cut by 6 bases, the J end by 2 bases, with 10 bases between. This CDR3 has 13 amino acids. Germline CDR1 reads MNHEY; CDR2 reads SVGAGI. The CDR3 here is CASRGTGQETQYF. The CDR3 DNA sequence: TGTGCCAGCAGGGGTACAGGGCAAGAGACCCAGTACTTC.

The V gene is TRBV7-6, the J gene TRBJ1-4; TRBD1 might be the D (5 bases). The V gene's germline CDR1 is SGHVS and CDR2 FNYEAQ. V was trimmed by 0 bases and J by 10 bases, leaving 15 bases between them. The CDR3 spans 15 residues. The CDR3 spells CASSLAEAGPGKLFF. The CDR3 DNA sequence: TGTGCCAGCAGCTTAGCCGAGGCAGGGCCCGGAAAACTGTTTTTT.

The chain uses TRBV5-1 and TRBJ2-1, with 12 nucleotides matching TRBD2. After removal of 0 bases from V and 4 bases from J, the junction contained 5 bases not matched to a gene. The CDR3 extends over 17 amino acids. Germline CDR1 is SGHRS and CDR2 is YFSETQ. The CDR3 DNA reads as TGCGCCAGCAGCTTGGGGCTAGCGGGGGGGAATTACAATGAGCAGTTCTTC. Translating it yields CASSLGLAGGNYNEQFF.

The chain's CDR3 is CASSGGKGVGEKLFF. CDR3 nucleotides: TGTGCCAGCAGTGGGGGAAAGGGAGTAGGGGAAAAACTGTTTTTT. This chain uses TRBV25-1 with TRBJ1-4; D is uncertain. CDR3 length: 15 residues. CDR1 and CDR2 (germline): MGHDK, SYGVNS. V gave up 4 bases and J gave up 8 bases, with 17 bases separating them.